This is a list of T cell receptor beta chains from one sample in a study of T cell responses to AZD1222 COVID-19 vaccine. Method: immunoSEQ multiplex PCR; TCRdb's copy keeps in-frame clones and lacks some. The profile covers 85,000 to 110,000 clones, with around 92% appearing a single time and 45% taken by the ten largest. The sequenced sample was peripheral blood, obtained on day 0 of AZD1222 vaccination. All receptors come from an adult in good health. The CDR3 runs from the conserved cysteine through the conserved F or W. A D gene is named only where the DNA matches it firmly.

j_gene | d_gene | v_gene | CDR3aa | CDR3nt
TRBJ1-1 | - | TRBV7-9 | CASSFMGVGTEAFF | TGTGCCAGCAGCTTTATGGGGGTGGGCACTGAAGCTTTCTTT
TRBJ2-7 | TRBD2 | TRBV28 | CASSPGLALYEQYF | TGTGCCAGCAGTCCGGGACTAGCGCTATACGAGCAGTACTTC
TRBJ1-6 | - | TRBV6-1 | CASSGALGVYNSPLHF | TGTGCCAGCAGTGGGGCCCTAGGGGTTTATAATTCACCCCTCCACTTT
TRBJ2-2 | - | TRBV7-9 | CASSFKPRNTGELFF | TGTGCCAGCAGCTTTAAGCCTAGGAACACCGGGGAGCTGTTTTTT
TRBJ1-6 | TRBD1 | TRBV28 | CASSRSHRGNSPLHF | TGTGCCAGCAGTCGCTCCCACAGGGGAAATTCACCCCTCCACTTT
TRBJ2-2 | TRBD2 | TRBV7-3 | CASSLTSGRSPGELFF | TGTGCCAGCAGCTTGACTAGCGGGAGGTCCCCCGGGGAGCTGTTTTTT
TRBJ1-1 | - | TRBV6-5 | CASTLLDRNTEAFF | TGTGCCAGCACCCTCCTCGACAGGAACACTGAAGCTTTCTTT
TRBJ2-2 | - | TRBV7-7 | CASSFYGLNTGELFF | TGTGCCAGCAGCTTTTACGGACTTAACACCGGGGAGCTGTTTTTT
TRBJ2-1 | - | TRBV7-2 | CASSLSLLAYNEQFF | TGTGCCAGCAGCTTATCTCTGTTAGCCTACAATGAGCAGTTCTTC
TRBJ2-7 | - | TRBV9 | CASSVFGGEQYF | TGTGCCAGCAGCGTATTTGGGGGAGAGCAGTACTTC
TRBJ1-1 | - | TRBV19 | CATDGPPMNTEAFF | TGTGCCACAGACGGACCTCCGATGAACACTGAAGCTTTCTTT
TRBJ1-4 | - | TRBV28 | CASSLGRPLEKLFF | TGTGCCAGCAGTTTAGGACGGCCCCTGGAAAAACTGTTTTTT
TRBJ2-1 | TRBD2 | TRBV10-3 | CAISWTSGTYNEQFF | TGTGCCATCAGTTGGACTAGCGGGACCTACAATGAGCAGTTCTTC
TRBJ2-7 | TRBD2 | TRBV7-3 | CASSLQAGGDEQYF | TGTGCCAGCAGCTTACAAGCGGGAGGGGACGAGCAGTACTTC
TRBJ2-7 | TRBD1 | TRBV11-1 | CASSAGGVYEQYF | TGTGCCAGCAGCGCAGGGGGCGTGTACGAGCAGTACTTC
TRBJ2-3 | - | TRBV18 | CASSPPSADTQYF | TGTGCCAGCTCACCACCCAGCGCAGATACGCAGTATTTT